The 18 T cell receptor beta chains below all came from one sample that was sequenced in a study of cytotoxic CD8 clonotypes in ibrutinib-treated CLL. TCRdb's copy holds only in-frame clones and misses some; the assay was immunoSEQ multiplex PCR. The sample records more than 200,000 clones, roughly three quarters being singletons. Material: PBMCs, obtained after 12 months of ibrutinib treatment. All receptors come from a human donor with chronic lymphocytic leukemia.

J is TRBJ2-7 and V is TRBV27; TRBD1 matches at 8 bases. J lost 3 bases, V lost 4 bases, and 5 bases had no gene match. The CDR3 spans 14 residues. CDR1 and CDR2 (germline): MNHEY, SMNVEV (reference sequence). The CDR3 reads CASSYRDRIYEQYF. In DNA, the CDR3 is TGTGCCAGCAGTTATCGGGACAGGATCTACGAGCAGTACTTC.

This clone was counted only a few times. This chain connects TRBV14 to TRBJ1-1; tentatively, D is TRBD1 (5 bases). The CDR3 sequence is 14 residues long. The ends were cut back, 4 bases at V and 1 base at J, with 10 bases in the middle. CDR1 and CDR2 from the germline V gene are SGHDN and FVKESK. The CDR3 is CASSPREGNTEAFF. CDR3 nucleotide sequence: TGTGCCAGCAGCCCCAGGGAGGGGAACACTGAAGCTTTCTTT.

This clone was detected only a few times. The chain carries TRBV7-3 and TRBJ1-1; no clear D. The CDR3 contains 14 residues. CDR1 is SGHTA and CDR2 is FQGTGA in the germline V gene. The V end was cut by 5 bases, the J end by 1 base, with 11 bases between. The CDR3 DNA is TGTGCCAGCAGCGCCTTTGGTGGGAACACTGAAGCTTTCTTT. Its protein product is CASSAFGGNTEAFF. Variable domain in full (rest from reference TRBV7-3 and TRBJ1-1): GAGVSQTPSNKVTEKGKYVELRCDPISGHTALYWYRQSLGQGPEFLIYFQGTGAADDSGLPNDRFFAVRPEGSVSTLKIQRTERGDSAVYLCASSAFGGNTEAFFGQGTRLTVV.

The chain links TRBV5-5 to TRBJ2-3, with no clear D. Germline-derived CDR1 and CDR2 are SGHKS and YYEKEE (reference sequence). The CDR3 has 12 amino acids. V was trimmed by 3 bases and J by 0 bases, leaving 2 bases between them. The DNA for the CDR3 is TGTGCCAGCAGCTCGAGCACAGATACGCAGTATTTT. It is translated as CASSSSTDTQYF.

The gene calls are TRBV30 and TRBJ2-7; D is perhaps TRBD1 (5 bases). The CDR3 consists of 13 residues. The germline gives CDR1 GTSNPN, CDR2 SVGIG (reference sequence). The ends were cut back, 0 bases at V and 2 bases at J, with 8 bases in the middle. CDR3 in amino acids: CAWSVRQPYEQYF. The CDR3, as DNA: TGTGCCTGGAGTGTAAGACAGCCCTACGAGCAGTACTTC.

This rearrangement joins TRBV30 to TRBJ1-2; perhaps TRBD1 as D (5 bases). The ends were cut back, 1 base at V and 2 bases at J, with 11 bases in the middle. The germline gives CDR1 GTSNPN, CDR2 SVGIG (reference sequence). The CDR3 consists of 14 residues. CDR3 amino acids: CAWSDFRGNYGYTF. As DNA, the CDR3 is TGTGCCTGGAGTGATTTCCGGGGGAACTATGGCTACACCTTC. The entire variable domain, with the rest obtained from reference TRBV30 and TRBJ1-2, is as follows: SQTIHQWPATLVQPVGSPLSLECTVEGTSNPNLYWYRQAAGRGLQLLFYSVGIGQISSEVPQNLSASRPQDRQFILSSKKLLLSDSGFYLCAWSDFRGNYGYTFGSGTRLTVV.

V is TRBV10-1 and J is TRBJ1-6; 8 bases are shared with TRBD1. The trim removed 6 bases at V and 10 bases at J, leaving 5 bases unmatched. Germline V CDR1 and CDR2: WNHNN, SYGVQD (reference sequence). This CDR3 spans 13 amino acids. The CDR3 coding sequence is TGCGCCAGCAGAGGGACAGGTCGCTCACCCCTCCACTTT. As protein: CASRGTGRSPLHF.

The chain combines TRBV7-2 with TRBJ2-3, with D perhaps given as TRBD1 or TRBD2 (5 bases each). Trimming left V 4 bases short and J 0 bases short, with 14 bases between. Germline loops: CDR1 SGHTA, CDR2 FQGNSA. The length of the CDR3 is 16 residues. The CDR3 spells CASSYGAGVSTDTQYF. The CDR3 DNA follows: TGTGCCAGCAGCTATGGGGCGGGTGTTAGCACAGATACGCAGTATTTT.

The rearrangement links TRBV4-2 to TRBJ2-3, with D perhaps matching TRBD2 (7 bases). With 1 base removed from V and 4 bases from J, the gap between germline ends came to 12 bases. The CDR3 runs to 15 residues. Germline CDR1 reads LGHNA; CDR2 reads YNFKEQ. The CDR3 coding sequence is TGTGCCAGCAGCCAAGGGCGGGGGCCAGCAGATACGCAGTATTTT. This translates into CASSQGRGPADTQYF.

This clone was seen only a few times. The chain couples TRBV2 to TRBJ2-3; D might be TRBD1 (5 bases). The CDR3 contains 14 residues. V lost 5 bases to trimming and J lost 0 bases, with 9 bases between them. The germline gives CDR1 SNHLY, CDR2 FYNNEI. The CDR3 spells CASSSQVSTDTQYF. The CDR3 DNA reads TGTGCCAGCAGTTCACAGGTCAGCACAGATACGCAGTATTTT.

J is TRBJ2-7 and V is TRBV6-5; the D gene is possibly TRBD1 (8 bases). V shed 5 bases and J shed 5 bases, with 19 bases lying between them. The CDR3 totals 15 residues. In germline, CDR1 is MNHEY, CDR2 SVGAGI. The CDR3 spells CASSPQQGGPHEQYF. The CDR3 region has the DNA TGTGCCAGCAGTCCGCAACAGGGGGGGCCCCACGAGCAGTACTTC.

This chain uses TRBV18 with TRBJ2-1, with D perhaps TRBD1 or TRBD2 (5 bases each). V lost 0 bases and J 10 bases, leaving 10 bases between the germline ends. The germline CDR1 and CDR2 sequences are KGHSH and LQKENI. This CDR3 has 13 amino acids. In DNA form, the CDR3 reads TGTGCCAGCTCACCACCGAGGGGCGTGGAGCAGTTCTTC. It codes for CASSPPRGVEQFF.

As for this clone: The sample contains more than one DNA sequence encoding this CDR3. The chain recombines TRBV20-1 with TRBJ1-1, with D hard to call. Trimming took off 3 bases at V and 1 base at J, with 3 bases between the two ends. The CDR3 contains 11 residues. Per the germline V gene, CDR1 is DFQATT and CDR2 is SNEGSKA (reference sequence). CDR3 loop: CSASANTEAFF. CDR3 nucleotides: TGCAGTGCTAGCGCGAACACTGAAGCTTTCTTT.

The chain has TRBV2 and TRBJ1-6; 8 positions agree with TRBD1. The germline CDR1 and CDR2 sequences are SNHLY and FYNNEI. The CDR3 consists of 14 residues. V was clipped by 2 bases and J by 9 bases; unmatched bases: 3. CDR3 in amino acids: CASSERTGTSPLHF. DNA of the CDR3: TGTGCCAGCAGTGAACGGACAGGGACTTCACCCCTCCACTTT.

In this sample, this clone turned up a few times. V is TRBV27 and J is TRBJ2-1, with D tentatively TRBD1 or TRBD2 (5 bases each). Germline assignment: CDR1 MNHEY and CDR2 SMNVEV (reference sequence). Between the trimmed V and J ends, which lost 0 bases and 7 bases, there was a span of 22 bases. The length of the CDR3 is 18 residues. The CDR3 loop is CASSLSGAVGGGSNEQFF. CDR3 in DNA: TGTGCCAGCAGTTTATCCGGGGCGGTCGGAGGTGGGTCTAATGAGCAGTTCTTC.

The chain recombines TRBV7-2 with TRBJ1-2; TRBD1 is a possible D gene (5 bases). The V and J ends lost 5 bases and 8 bases respectively, with 24 bases between them. The germline V gene encodes CDR1 SGHTA and CDR2 FQGNSA. The CDR3 consists of 16 residues. The CDR3 DNA reads as TGTGCCAGCAGCCCCCGACAGACTGGGACGAGTCGGGGCTACACCTTC. Its protein product is CASSPRQTGTSRGYTF.

The chain recombines TRBV6-5 with TRBJ1-5, with D unclear. The CDR3 is 14 amino acids. The V gene's germline CDR1 is MNHEY and CDR2 SVGAGI. Trimming pared 2 bases from V and 4 bases from J, leaving 9 bases between. CDR3 protein: CASSYAQRNQPQHF. The CDR3 DNA reads as TGTGCCAGCAGTTACGCTCAGAGAAATCAGCCCCAGCATTTT.

There are a few counts of this clone. V and J are TRBV11-3 and TRBJ1-5, with D unresolved. CDR1 and CDR2 from the germline V gene are SGHNT and YENEEA. The V end lost 5 bases, the J end lost 9 bases, and 17 bases lay between the germline ends. The CDR3 totals 14 residues. This CDR3 is CASSHGRASGPQHF. The CDR3 DNA follows: TGTGCCAGCAGCCACGGTAGGGCCTCCGGGCCCCAGCATTTT.